The sequence of this T cell receptor beta chain was determined in a study of T cell responses to AZD1222 COVID-19 vaccine. The ends were cut back, 3 bases at V and 4 bases at J, with 5 bases in the middle. The CDR3 is 11 amino acids. Germline V gene data show CDR1 as SQVTM and CDR2 as ANQGSEA. On this clone itself: What it binds is unknown.

Study-level findings and limits: White British ancestry dominated among donors, who included more females, and clonal diversity was possibly underestimated. When two AZD1222 doses had been given, Spike-specific TCR breadth and depth rose.

Clones were sequenced by immunoSEQ multiplex PCR, and TCRdb holds only the in-frame ones, with some missing. The sample contains some 190,000 clones, around 92% of which appear only once. This chain links TRBV29-1 with TRBJ2-3, with D hard to call. The clonotype comes from an adult in good health. The source was peripheral blood, collected on day 0 of AZD1222 vaccination. The CDR3 sequence is CSVDVADTQYF. The CDR3 DNA reads as TGCAGCGTTGACGTCGCAGATACGCAGTATTTT.